The 3 T cell receptor beta chains presented below share a single source sample, sequenced in a study of T cell repertoires in cytomegalovirus infection. TCRdb re-called the reads with MiXCR, one entry per CDR3 protein. The sample yields around 300,000 distinct CDR3 sequences, roughly a fifth seen once. The antigens of these receptors remain unknown. The input for sequencing was cultured PBMCs, taken from culture after CMV antigen stimulation. The receptors originated from a human donor in good health (CMV status not recorded). Some clones in this sample may be carry-over from other donors' samples.

This clonotype was seen a few times. CDR3 bases: TGTGCCAGCAGTTTTGGACTAGCTGTCAGAACGCAGTATTTT. It specifies CASSFGLAVRTQYF. This chain links TRBV27 with TRBJ2-3; 8 nucleotides agree with TRBD2. The CDR3 totals 14 residues. V shed 3 bases and J 9 bases; nucleotides not matched to a gene: 8. Germline CDR1 MNHEY, CDR2 SMNVEV (reference sequence).

The V gene is TRBV6-2 or TRBV6-3, the J gene TRBJ2-4; TRBD1 might be the D (6 bases). Germline V gene sequence: CDR1 MNHEY, CDR2 SVGEGT. CDR3 length: 13 amino acids. The V end lost 2 bases, the J end lost 6 bases, and 8 bases lay between the germline ends. This CDR3 is CASSYQGLNIQYF. The CDR3 region has the DNA TGTGCCAGCAGTTACCAGGGGTTAAACATTCAGTACTTC.

This chain links TRBV13 with TRBJ2-3; unclear D gene. The CDR3 extends over 13 amino acids. V was trimmed by 2 bases and J by 2 bases, leaving 5 bases between them. The germline V gene encodes CDR1 PRHDT and CDR2 FYEKMQ (reference sequence). CDR3 in amino acids: CASSLPHTDTQYF. The DNA of the CDR3 is TGTGCCAGCAGCTTACCCCACACAGATACGCAGTATTTT.